Each of the 6 T cell receptor beta chains below was sequenced from the same sample in a study of tissue T cells after allogeneic stem cell transplantation. The data were produced by immunoSEQ multiplex PCR, yet TCRdb's version contains in-frame clones alone and is incomplete. The sample lists over 25,000 clones, approximately 85% occurring once. Sequenced here: blood, sampled before transplantation. The source is a woman aged 18 to 49 who later had graft-versus-host disease after an allogeneic stem cell transplant.

This chain joins TRBV5-4 and TRBJ2-1; 8 positions agree with TRBD2. The trim removed 2 bases at V and 9 bases at J, leaving 7 bases unmatched. CDR1 is SGHNT and CDR2 is YYREEE in the germline V gene (reference sequence). This CDR3 comprises 14 residues. The CDR3 coding sequence is TGTGCCAGCAGCTTCGGACTAGCCCCGGGTGAGCAGTTCTTC. It translates to CASSFGLAPGEQFF.

This rearrangement joins TRBV7-2 to TRBJ1-5, with a tentative D call TRBD1 (6 bases). Germline-derived CDR1 and CDR2 are SGHTA and FQGNSA. The CDR3 is made up of 14 amino acids. V lost 5 bases and J lost 7, with 15 bases in between. The CDR3 bases are TGTGCCAGCAGCGTACAGGGTTTGGACCAGCCCCAGCATTTT. Encoded protein: CASSVQGLDQPQHF.

The chain is built from TRBV28 and TRBJ2-1; 10 nucleotides agree with TRBD2. The CDR3 length is 17 residues. The V segment lost 6 bases and the J segment 0 bases; nucleotides outside the gene matches: 8. Germline V gives CDR1 MDHEN, CDR2 SYDVKM. The CDR3 region is CASRIIRTSGSYNEQFF. The CDR3 nucleotides are TGTGCCAGCAGAATAATTCGGACTAGCGGCTCCTACAATGAGCAGTTCTTC. The complete variable domain, with remaining parts taken from reference TRBV28 and TRBJ2-1, reads DVKVTQSSRYLVKRTGEKVFLECVQDMDHENMFWYRQDPGLGLRLIYFSYDVKMKEKGDIPEGYSVSREKKERFSLILESASTNQTSMYLCASRIIRTSGSYNEQFFGPGTRLTVL.

The chain combines TRBV6-2 or TRBV6-3 with TRBJ1-1; a weak D match, TRBD1 (6 bases). With 3 bases removed from V and 5 bases from J, the gap between germline ends came to 19 bases. The germline V gene encodes CDR1 MNHEY and CDR2 SVGEGT. This CDR3 has 16 residues. CDR3 region: CASSYWRIRGATEAFF. The CDR3 bases are TGTGCCAGCAGTTATTGGAGAATCAGGGGTGCGACTGAAGCTTTCTTT.

This clone was seen a single time. The chain links TRBV27 to TRBJ2-7; the D is unclear. The CDR3 runs to 13 residues. The ends were cut back, 3 bases at V and 3 bases at J, with 9 bases in the middle. Germline CDR1 reads MNHEY; CDR2 reads SMNVEV (reference sequence). The CDR3, as DNA: TGTGCCAGCAGTTTGGTAAAGGACTACGAGCAGTACTTC. Its protein product is CASSLVKDYEQYF.

This rearrangement joins TRBV6-5 to TRBJ1-1; no definite D call. Trimming took off 8 bases at V and 4 bases at J, with 17 bases between the two ends. Germline lookup yields CDR1 MNHEY and CDR2 SVGAGI. This CDR3 region has 14 residues. This CDR3 reads CASSHGNLGTEAFF. The CDR3 DNA is TGTGCCAGCTCCCATGGGAATTTGGGCACTGAAGCTTTCTTT.